This is a list of T cell receptor beta chains from one sample in a study of shared clonotypes between healthy human individuals. Method: immunoSEQ multiplex PCR; TCRdb's copy keeps in-frame clones and lacks some. Among approximately 100,000 clones listed, under 70% were seen once. The sample taken for sequencing was memory CD8+ T cells sorted from blood. Receptor source: a woman aged 25 to 39 in good health. The CDR3 runs from the conserved cysteine through the conserved F or W.

TRBV15	TRBJ2-6	CATSRETGSGANVLTF
TRBV25-1	TRBJ2-2	CASSGRTANTGELFF
TRBV11-2	TRBJ2-5	CASSQKETQYF
TRBV4-2	TRBJ2-7	CASSQDLLVGGGDEQYF
TRBV11-1	NA	CASSLTVGYEQYF
TRBV2	TRBJ1-1	CASSSHGAQNTEAFF
TRBV4-1	TRBJ2-2	CASSQDPASGRFTGELFF
TRBV11-2	TRBJ2-5	CASSLGQGGETQYF
TRBV30	TRBJ1-4	CAWSVFGEKLFF
TRBV5-1	TRBJ2-1	CASSVDPLAGFYNEQFF
TRBV11-1	NA	CASSPENFGYEQYF
TRBV5-4	TRBJ2-7	CASSPIGTSGSSGYEQYF
TRBV28	TRBJ2-1	CAIRGGDSYNEQFF
TRBV19	TRBJ2-1	CASSNRDSSYNEQFF
TRBV5-1	TRBJ2-1	CASSLIAGNYNEQFF
TRBV7-9	TRBJ1-1	CASSPRSYTEAFF
TRBV6-4	TRBJ2-1	CASSDTSGSYNEQFF
TRBV7-8	TRBJ1-5	CASSLPGLQPQHF
TRBV27	TRBJ2-7	CASSFQGFIPTYEQYF
TRBV4-1	NA	CASSQVSTDAYEQYF
TRBV5-1	TRBJ2-1	CASSWGLAGTYNEQFF
TRBV6-4	TRBJ2-2	CASSDSTGAGGTGELFF
TRBV28	TRBJ1-5	CASSFLAREWKGNQPQHF
TRBV25-1	TRBJ1-1	CASSESEQGEAFF
TRBV7-9	NA	CASSPRTSGSYEQYF
TRBV11-3	TRBJ2-5	CASSFLDRVEETQYF
TRBV11-2	TRBJ2-7	CASSSPGLAGRGLEGEQYF
TRBV5-1	TRBJ2-7	CASSLVPGFYEQYF
TRBV4-1	TRBJ1-4	CASSQVNMGFATNEKLFF
TRBV30	TRBJ2-7	CAWNGIAGAYEQYF
TRBV2	TRBJ2-5	CASSSKTSGTETQYF
TRBV5-7	TRBJ2-7	CASSFYPNPEQYF
TRBV25-1	TRBJ2-3	CASSDPSGGVDTDTQYF
TRBV15	TRBJ1-1	CATSVGTTGGDTEAFF
TRBV2	TRBJ2-2	CASSEVTASHTGELFF
TRBV7-2	TRBJ2-1	CASSLGSRAYNEQFF
TRBV7-9	TRBJ2-7	CASSLPPRGMSSYEQYF
TRBV11-2	TRBJ2-6	CASSLVTSGTISGANVLTF
TRBV5-5	TRBJ2-2	CASSLDPGLARTGELFF
TRBV27	TRBJ2-7	CASSLLGDRLREQYF
TRBV11-3	TRBJ2-2	CASSLRRGETGELFF
TRBV25-1	TRBJ1-1	CASSEGSLNTEAFF
TRBV19	TRBJ2-2	CASSIEGLAGGELFF
TRBV29-1	TRBJ2-7	CSAVPSGTRYEQYF
TRBV30	TRBJ2-5	CAWSVLGDRRETQYF
TRBV25-1	TRBJ2-7	CASSESGGRFDEQYF
TRBV5-1	TRBJ2-2	CASGAGRANTGELFF
TRBV6-6	TRBJ1-2	CASSSHSGEIGYTF
TRBV14	TRBJ2-7	CASSQEGSLLAYEQYF
TRBV6-4	TRBJ2-1	CASSRALDYNEQFF
TRBV4-1	TRBJ2-7	CASSQAPQGYEQYF
TRBV10-1	TRBJ1-4	CACSHLRINEKLFF